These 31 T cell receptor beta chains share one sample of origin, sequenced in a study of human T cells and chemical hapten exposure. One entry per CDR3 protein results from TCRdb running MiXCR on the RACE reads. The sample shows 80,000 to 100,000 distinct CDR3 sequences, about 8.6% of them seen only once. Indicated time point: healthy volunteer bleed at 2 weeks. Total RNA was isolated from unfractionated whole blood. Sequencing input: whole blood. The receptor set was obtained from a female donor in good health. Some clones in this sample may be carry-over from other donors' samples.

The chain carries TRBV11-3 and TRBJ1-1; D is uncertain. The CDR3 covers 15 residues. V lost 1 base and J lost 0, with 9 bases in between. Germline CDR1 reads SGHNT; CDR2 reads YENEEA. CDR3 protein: CASSLGLTMNTEAFF. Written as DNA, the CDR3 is TGTGCCAGCAGCTTAGGCCTGACAATGAACACTGAAGCTTTCTTT.

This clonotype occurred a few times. CDR3 region: CASSKRGAVNEQFF. The CDR3 DNA follows: TGTGCCAGCAGCAAGCGGGGGGCGGTCAATGAGCAGTTCTTC. The chain couples TRBV7-9 to TRBJ2-1; 9 bases agree with TRBD2. Germline CDR1 reads SEHNR; CDR2 reads FQNEAQ (reference sequence). The CDR3 runs to 14 residues. V lost 5 bases and J lost 6; bases outside the gene matches: 5.

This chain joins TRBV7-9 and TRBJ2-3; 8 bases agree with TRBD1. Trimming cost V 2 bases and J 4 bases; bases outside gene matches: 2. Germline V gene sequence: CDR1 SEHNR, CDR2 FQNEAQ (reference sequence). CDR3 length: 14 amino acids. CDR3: CASSLSQGADTQYF. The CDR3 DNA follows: TGTGCCAGCAGCTTATCACAGGGGGCAGATACGCAGTATTTT.

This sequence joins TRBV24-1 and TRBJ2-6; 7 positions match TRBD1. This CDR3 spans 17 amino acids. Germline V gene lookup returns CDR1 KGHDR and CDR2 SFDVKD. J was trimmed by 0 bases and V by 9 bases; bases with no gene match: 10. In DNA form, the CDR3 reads TGTGCCACCGGCCCGACAGGGCATAGCTCTGGGGCCAACGTCCTGACTTTC. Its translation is CATGPTGHSSGANVLTF.

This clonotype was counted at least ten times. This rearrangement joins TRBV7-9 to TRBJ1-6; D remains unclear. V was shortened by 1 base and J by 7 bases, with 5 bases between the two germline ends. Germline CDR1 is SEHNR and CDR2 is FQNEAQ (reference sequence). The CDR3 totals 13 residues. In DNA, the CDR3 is TGTGCCAGCAGCTTAGTGGGGAATTCACCCCTCCACTTT. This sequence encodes CASSLVGNSPLHF.

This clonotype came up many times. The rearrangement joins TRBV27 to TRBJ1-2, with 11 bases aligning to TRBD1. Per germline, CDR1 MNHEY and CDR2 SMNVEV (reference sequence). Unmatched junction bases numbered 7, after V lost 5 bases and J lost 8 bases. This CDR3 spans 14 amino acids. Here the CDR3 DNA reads TGTGCCAGCAGTAACGGACAGGGGGCAGGAGGCTACACCTTC. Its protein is CASSNGQGAGGYTF.

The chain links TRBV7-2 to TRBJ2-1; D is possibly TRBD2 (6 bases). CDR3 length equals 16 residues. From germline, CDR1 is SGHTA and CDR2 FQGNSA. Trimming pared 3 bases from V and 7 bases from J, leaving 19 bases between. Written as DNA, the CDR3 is TGTGCCAGCAGCTTCCAGCCTCCCGGGACTGGGAATGAGCAGTTCTTC. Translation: CASSFQPPGTGNEQFF.

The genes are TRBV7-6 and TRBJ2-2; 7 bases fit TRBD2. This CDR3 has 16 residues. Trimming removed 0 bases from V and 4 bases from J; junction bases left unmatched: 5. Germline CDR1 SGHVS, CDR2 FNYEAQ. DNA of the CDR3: TGTGCCAGCAGCTTAGCAACGGGAGGCAGCACCGGGGAGCTGTTTTTT. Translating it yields CASSLATGGSTGELFF. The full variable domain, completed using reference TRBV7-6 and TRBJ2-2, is GAGVSQSPRYKVTKRGQDVALRCDPISGHVSLYWYRQALGQGPEFLTYFNYEAQQDKSGLPNDRFSAERPEGSISTLTIQRTEQRDSAMYRCASSLATGGSTGELFFGEGSRLTVL.

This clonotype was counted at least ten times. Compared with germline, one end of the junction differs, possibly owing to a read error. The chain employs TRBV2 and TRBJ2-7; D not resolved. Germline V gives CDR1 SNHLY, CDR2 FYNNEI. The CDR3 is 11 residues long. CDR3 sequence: CASSEVQTLHF. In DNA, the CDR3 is TGTGCCAGCAGTGAAGTACAAACTCTGCACTTC.

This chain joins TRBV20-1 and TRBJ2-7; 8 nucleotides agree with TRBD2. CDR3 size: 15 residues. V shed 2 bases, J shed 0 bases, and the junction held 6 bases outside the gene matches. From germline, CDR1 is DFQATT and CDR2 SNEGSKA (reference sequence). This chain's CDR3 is CSARRYSGNSYEQYF. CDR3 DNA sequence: TGCAGTGCTAGACGATATAGCGGGAACTCCTACGAGCAGTACTTC.

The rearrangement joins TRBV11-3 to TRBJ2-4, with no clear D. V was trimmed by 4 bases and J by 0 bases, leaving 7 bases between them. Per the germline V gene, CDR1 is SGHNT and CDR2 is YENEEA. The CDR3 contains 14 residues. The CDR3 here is CASSSALAKNIQYF. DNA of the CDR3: TGTGCCAGCAGCTCGGCCCTAGCCAAAAACATTCAGTACTTC.

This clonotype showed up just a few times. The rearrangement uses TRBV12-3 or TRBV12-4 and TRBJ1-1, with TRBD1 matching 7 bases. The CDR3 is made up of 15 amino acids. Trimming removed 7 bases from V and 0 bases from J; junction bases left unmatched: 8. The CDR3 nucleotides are TGTGCCAGCACGGAGACAGGGCTGATGAACACTGAAGCTTTCTTT. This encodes CASTETGLMNTEAFF.

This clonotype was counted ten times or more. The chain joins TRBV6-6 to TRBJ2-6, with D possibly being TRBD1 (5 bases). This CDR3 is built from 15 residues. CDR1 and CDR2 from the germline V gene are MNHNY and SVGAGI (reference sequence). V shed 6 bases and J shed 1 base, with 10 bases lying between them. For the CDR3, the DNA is TGTGCCAGCAGGTCTCCAGGGTCTGGGGCCAACGTCCTGACTTTC. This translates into CASRSPGSGANVLTF.

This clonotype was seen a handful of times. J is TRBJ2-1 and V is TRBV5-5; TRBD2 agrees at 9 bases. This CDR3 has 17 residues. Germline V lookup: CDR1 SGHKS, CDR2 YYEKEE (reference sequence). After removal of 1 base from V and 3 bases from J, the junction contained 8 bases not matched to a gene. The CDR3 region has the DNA TGTGCCAGCAGCTTGTTTAGCGGTAGCGGGAGCTACAATGAGCAGTTCTTC. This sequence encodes CASSLFSGSGSYNEQFF.

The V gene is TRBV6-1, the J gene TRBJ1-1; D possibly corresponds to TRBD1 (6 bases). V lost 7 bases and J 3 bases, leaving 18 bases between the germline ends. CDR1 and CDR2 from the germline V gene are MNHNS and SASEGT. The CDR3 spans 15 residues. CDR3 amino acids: CASNQNPGEDTEAFF. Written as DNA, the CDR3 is TGTGCCAGCAACCAGAATCCAGGGGAGGACACTGAAGCTTTCTTT.

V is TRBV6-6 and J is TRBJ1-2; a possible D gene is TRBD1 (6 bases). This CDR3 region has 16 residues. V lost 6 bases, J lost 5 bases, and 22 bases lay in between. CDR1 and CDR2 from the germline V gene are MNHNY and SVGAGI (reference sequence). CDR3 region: CASSLGSGAGNYGYTF. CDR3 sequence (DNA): TGTGCCAGCAGCCTAGGGTCGGGGGCGGGTAATTATGGCTACACCTTC.

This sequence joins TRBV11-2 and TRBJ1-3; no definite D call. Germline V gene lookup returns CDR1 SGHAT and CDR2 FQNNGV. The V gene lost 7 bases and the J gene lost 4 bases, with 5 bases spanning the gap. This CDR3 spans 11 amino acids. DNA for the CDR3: TGTGCCAGCACGAGGGGAAACACCATATATTTT. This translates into CASTRGNTIYF. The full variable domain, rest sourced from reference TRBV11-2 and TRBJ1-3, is EAGVAQSPRYKIIEKRQSVAFWCNPISGHATLYWYQQILGQGPKLLIQFQNNGVVDDSQLPKDRFSAERLKGVDSTLKIQPAKLEDSAVYLCASTRGNTIYFGEGSWLTVV.

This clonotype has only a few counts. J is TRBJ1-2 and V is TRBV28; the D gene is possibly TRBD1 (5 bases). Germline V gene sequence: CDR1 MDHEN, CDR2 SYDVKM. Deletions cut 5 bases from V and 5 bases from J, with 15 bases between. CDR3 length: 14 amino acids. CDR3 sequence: CASSPPGTAYGYTF. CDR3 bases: TGTGCCAGCAGTCCTCCCGGGACGGCTTATGGCTACACCTTC.

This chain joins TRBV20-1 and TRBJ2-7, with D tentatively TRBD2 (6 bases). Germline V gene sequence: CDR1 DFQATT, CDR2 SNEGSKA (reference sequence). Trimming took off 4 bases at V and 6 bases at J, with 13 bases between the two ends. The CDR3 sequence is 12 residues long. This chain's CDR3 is CSAIRGGGEQYF. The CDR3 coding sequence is TGCAGTGCTATTAGGGGAGGAGGCGAGCAGTACTTC.

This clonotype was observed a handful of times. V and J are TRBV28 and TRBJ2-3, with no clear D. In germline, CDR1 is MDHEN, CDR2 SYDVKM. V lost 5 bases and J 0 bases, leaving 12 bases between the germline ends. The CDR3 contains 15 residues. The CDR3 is CASSQWVSSTDTQYF. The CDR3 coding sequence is TGTGCCAGCAGTCAGTGGGTCAGTAGCACAGATACGCAGTATTTT.

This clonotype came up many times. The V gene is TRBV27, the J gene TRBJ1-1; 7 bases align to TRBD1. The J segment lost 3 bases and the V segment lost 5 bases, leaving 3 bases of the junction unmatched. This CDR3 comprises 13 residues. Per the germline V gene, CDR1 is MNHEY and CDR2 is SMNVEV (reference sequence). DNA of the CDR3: TGTGCCAGCAGTCCTGACAGGGACACTGAAGCTTTCTTT. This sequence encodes CASSPDRDTEAFF.

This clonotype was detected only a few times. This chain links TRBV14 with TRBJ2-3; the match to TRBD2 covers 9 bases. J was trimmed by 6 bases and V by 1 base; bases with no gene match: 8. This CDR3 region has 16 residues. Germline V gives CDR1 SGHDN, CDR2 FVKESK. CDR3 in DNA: TGTGCCAGCAGCCAAGGAATAGCGGGAGATGGGGATACGCAGTATTTT. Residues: CASSQGIAGDGDTQYF. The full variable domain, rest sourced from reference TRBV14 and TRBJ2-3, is EAGVTQFPSHSVIEKGQTVTLRCDPISGHDNLYWYRRVMGKEIKFLLHFVKESKQDESGMPNNRFLAERTGGTYSTLKVQPAELEDSGVYFCASSQGIAGDGDTQYFGPGTRLTVL.

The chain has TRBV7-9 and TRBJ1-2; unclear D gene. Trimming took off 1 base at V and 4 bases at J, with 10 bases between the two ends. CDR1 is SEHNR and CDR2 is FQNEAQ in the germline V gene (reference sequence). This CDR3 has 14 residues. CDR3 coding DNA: TGTGCCAGCAGCTTAGGTGGCAGTTTCTATGGCTACACCTTC. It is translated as CASSLGGSFYGYTF.

DNA for the CDR3: TGTGCCAGCAGCTTGGAGTCGAGGACGGGGAACACTGAAGCTTTCTTT. Residues: CASSLESRTGNTEAFF. The genes are TRBV5-4 and TRBJ1-1; D gene ambiguous. In germline, CDR1 is SGHNT, CDR2 YYREEE (reference sequence). V shed 0 bases and J shed 1 base, with 13 bases lying between them. The CDR3 runs to 16 residues.

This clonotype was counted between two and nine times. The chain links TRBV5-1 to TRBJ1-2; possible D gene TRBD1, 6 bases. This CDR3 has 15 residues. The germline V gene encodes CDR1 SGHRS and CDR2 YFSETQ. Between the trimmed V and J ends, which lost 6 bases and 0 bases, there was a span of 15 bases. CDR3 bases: TGCGCCAGCAAGCTCAACAGGGCTGCTAACTATGGCTACACCTTC. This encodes CASKLNRAANYGYTF.

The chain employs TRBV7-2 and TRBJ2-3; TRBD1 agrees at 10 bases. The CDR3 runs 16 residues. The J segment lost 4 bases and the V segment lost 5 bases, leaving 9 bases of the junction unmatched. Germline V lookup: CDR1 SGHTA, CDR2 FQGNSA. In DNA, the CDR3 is TGTGCCAGCAGCCCAGACAGGGGGCGCACCGCAGATACGCAGTATTTT. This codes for CASSPDRGRTADTQYF.

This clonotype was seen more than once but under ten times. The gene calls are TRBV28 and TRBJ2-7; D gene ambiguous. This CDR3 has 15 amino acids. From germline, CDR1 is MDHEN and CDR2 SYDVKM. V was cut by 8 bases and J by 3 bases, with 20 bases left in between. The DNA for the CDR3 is TGTGCCAGCCGACGCCGTGGTGGGCTCGGCTACGAGCAGTACTTC. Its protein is CASRRRGGLGYEQYF.

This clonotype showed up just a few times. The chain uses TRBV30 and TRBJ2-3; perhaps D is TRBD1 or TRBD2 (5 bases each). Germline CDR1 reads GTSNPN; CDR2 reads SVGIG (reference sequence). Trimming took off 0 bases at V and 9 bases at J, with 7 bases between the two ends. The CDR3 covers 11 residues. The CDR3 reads CAWSVGDTQYF. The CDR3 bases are TGTGCCTGGAGTGTAGGGGACACGCAGTATTTT.

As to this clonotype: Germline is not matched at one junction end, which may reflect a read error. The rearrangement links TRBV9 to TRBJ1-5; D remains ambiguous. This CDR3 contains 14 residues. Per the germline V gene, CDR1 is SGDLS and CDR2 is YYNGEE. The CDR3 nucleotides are TGTGCCAGCAGCCTTTACGACGGAAATCATCCCCAGCATTTT. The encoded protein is CASSLYDGNHPQHF.

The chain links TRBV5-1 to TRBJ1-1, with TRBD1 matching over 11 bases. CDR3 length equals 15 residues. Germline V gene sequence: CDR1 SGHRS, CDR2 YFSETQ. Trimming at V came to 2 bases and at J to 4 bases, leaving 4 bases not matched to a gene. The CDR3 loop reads CASSLTGTGGTEAFF. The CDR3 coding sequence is TGCGCCAGCAGCTTAACCGGGACAGGGGGCACTGAAGCTTTCTTT.

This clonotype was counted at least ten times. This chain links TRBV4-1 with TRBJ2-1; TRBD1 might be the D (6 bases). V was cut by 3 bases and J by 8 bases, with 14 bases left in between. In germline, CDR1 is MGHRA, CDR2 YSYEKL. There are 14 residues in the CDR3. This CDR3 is CASSQGRGLYEQFF. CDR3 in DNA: TGCGCCAGCAGCCAGGGAAGGGGGTTATATGAGCAGTTCTTC.